This T cell receptor beta chain was recorded in a study of control samples from healthy donors and cancer patients. A note on this clone: The same CDR3 also results from other DNA sequences found in this sample.

With 3 bases removed from V and 4 bases from J, the gap between germline ends came to 7 bases. The CDR3 has 13 residues. Produced via immunoSEQ multiplex PCR; TCRdb's table is partial and in-frame only. This sample has roughly 81,000 clones; around 80% occur once, and the top ten carry roughly 11%. Sequencing was performed on PBMCs. This chain uses TRBV12-3 or TRBV12-4 with TRBJ1-5; D ambiguous. The source of this sequence is a man in his sixties with head and neck cancer. As DNA, the CDR3 is TGTGCCAGCAGTTTGGCGGAAAATCAGCCCCAGCATTTT. This codes for CASSLAENQPQHF.